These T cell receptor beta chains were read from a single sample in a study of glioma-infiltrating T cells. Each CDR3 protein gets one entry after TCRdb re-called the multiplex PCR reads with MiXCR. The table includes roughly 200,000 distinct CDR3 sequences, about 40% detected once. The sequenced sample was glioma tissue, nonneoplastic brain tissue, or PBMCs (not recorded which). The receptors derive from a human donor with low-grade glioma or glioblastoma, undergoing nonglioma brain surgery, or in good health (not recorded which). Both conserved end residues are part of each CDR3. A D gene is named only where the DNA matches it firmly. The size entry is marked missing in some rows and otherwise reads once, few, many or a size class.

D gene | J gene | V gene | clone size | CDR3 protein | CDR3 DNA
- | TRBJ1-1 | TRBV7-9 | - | CASSLGVQNTEAFF | TGTGCCAGCAGCTTAGGGGTTCAGAACACTGAAGCTTTCTTT
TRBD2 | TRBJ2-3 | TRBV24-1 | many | CATSETSGTLDTQYF | TGTGCCACCAGTGAGACTAGCGGGACTCTCGATACGCAGTATTTT
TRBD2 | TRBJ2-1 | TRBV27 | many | CASGLTSGRLNEQFF | TGTGCCAGCGGCTTGACTAGCGGGAGGCTGAATGAGCAGTTCTTC
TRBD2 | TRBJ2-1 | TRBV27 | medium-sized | CASRTSGRAYNEQFF | TGTGCCAGCAGGACTAGCGGGAGAGCATACAATGAGCAGTTCTTC
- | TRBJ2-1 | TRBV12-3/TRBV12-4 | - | CASKDRNYNEQFF | TGTGCCAGCAAGGACAGAAACTACAATGAGCAGTTCTTC
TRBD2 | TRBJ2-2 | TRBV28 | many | CASSKGTSGRSGELFF | TGTGCCAGCAGCAAAGGGACTAGCGGGAGGTCTGGGGAGCTGTTTTTT
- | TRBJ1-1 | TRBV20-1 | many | CRGGEGSTEAFF | TGCCGAGGGGGTGAAGGGAGCACTGAAGCTTTCTTT
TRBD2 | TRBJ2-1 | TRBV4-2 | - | CATSQEGTSLYNEQFF | TGTGCCACCAGCCAAGAAGGGACTAGTCTCTACAATGAGCAGTTCTTC
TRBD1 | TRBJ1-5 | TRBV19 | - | CASSKKTGYQPQHF | TGTGCCAGTAGTAAAAAGACAGGGTATCAGCCCCAGCATTTT
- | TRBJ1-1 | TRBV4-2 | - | CASSQESRGGRSTEAFF | TGTGCCAGCAGCCAAGAGAGTCGGGGAGGGCGGAGCACTGAAGCTTTCTTT
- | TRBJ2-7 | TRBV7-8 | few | CASSFARQVPSYEQYF | TGTGCCAGCAGCTTCGCAAGACAGGTTCCCTCCTACGAGCAGTACTTC
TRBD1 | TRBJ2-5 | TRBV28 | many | CASSFLFFRDRGIETQYF | TGTGCCAGCAGTTTTCTTTTTTTTCGGGACAGGGGTATAGAGACCCAGTACTTC
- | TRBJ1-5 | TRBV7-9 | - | CSSSSDGYNQPQHF | TGTTCCAGCAGCTCAGACGGCTACAATCAGCCCCAGCATTTT
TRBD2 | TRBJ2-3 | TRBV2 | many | CASSETGRGDTQYF | TGTGCCAGCAGTGAAACCGGGAGGGGCGATACGCAGTATTTT
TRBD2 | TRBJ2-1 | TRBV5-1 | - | CASSQTFLAGSYNEQFF | TGCGCCAGCAGCCAGACCTTCCTAGCGGGCTCCTACAATGAGCAGTTCTTC
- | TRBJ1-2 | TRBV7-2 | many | CASTFQGKGELTF | TGTGCCAGCACCTTCCAAGGGAAAGGGGAGCTCACCTTC
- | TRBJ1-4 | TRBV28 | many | CASSPRAPGDEKLFF | TGTGCCAGCAGTCCTCGGGCACCGGGCGATGAAAAACTGTTTTTT
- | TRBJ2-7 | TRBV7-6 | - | CASGTSGTGNEQYF | TGTGCCAGCGGCACCTCCGGGACTGGGAACGAGCAGTACTTC
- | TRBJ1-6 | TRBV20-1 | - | CSAGVTEESTLHF | TGCAGTGCTGGAGTCACTGAAGAGTCAACCCTCCACTTT
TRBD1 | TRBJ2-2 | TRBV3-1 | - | CDSSQDRDYTGELFF | TGTGACAGCAGCCAAGACAGGGATTACACCGGGGAGCTGTTTTTT
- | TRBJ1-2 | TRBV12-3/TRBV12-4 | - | CARSLGRGDGYTF | TGTGCCAGAAGTTTGGGGAGGGGGGATGGCTACACCTTC
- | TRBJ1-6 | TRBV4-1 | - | CASSQLNRVSPLHF | TGCGCCAGCAGCCAATTAAACAGGGTTTCACCCCTCCACTTT
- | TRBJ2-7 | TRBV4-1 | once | CASRQSSLLQYF | TGCGCCAGCAGACAATCGAGTCTGTTACAGTACTTC
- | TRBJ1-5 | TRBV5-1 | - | CASSLAGLGNQPQHF | TGCGCCAGCAGCTTGGCCGGTTTGGGAAATCAGCCCCAGCATTTT
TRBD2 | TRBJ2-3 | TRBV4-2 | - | CASSQVGAGGTDTQYF | TGTGCCAGCAGCCAAGTAGGAGCGGGAGGCACAGATACGCAGTATTTT
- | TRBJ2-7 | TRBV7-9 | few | CASSYRDYEQYF | TGTGCCAGCAGCTACCGGGACTACGAGCAGTACTTC
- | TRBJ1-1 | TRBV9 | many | CASSVGSATEAFF | TGTGCCAGCAGCGTAGGATCGGCGACTGAAGCTTTCTTT
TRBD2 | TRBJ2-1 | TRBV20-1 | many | CSARDPGLAGSNEQFF | TGCAGTGCTAGAGACCCGGGACTAGCGGGAAGCAATGAGCAGTTCTTC
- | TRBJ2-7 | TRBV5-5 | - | CASSSVLLGEQYF | TGTGCCAGCAGTTCCGTCCTCCTGGGGGAGCAGTACTTC
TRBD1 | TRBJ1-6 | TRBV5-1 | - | CASRATGLTSPIHF | TGCGCCAGCAGGGCGACAGGGTTAACTTCACCCATCCACTTT
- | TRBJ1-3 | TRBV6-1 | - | CASSFDSLSGNTIYF | TGTGCCAGCAGTTTCGACAGTCTCTCAGGAAACACCATATATTTT
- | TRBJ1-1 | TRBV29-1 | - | CSVREGGETEAFF | TGCAGCGTCCGCGAGGGAGGGGAGACTGAAGCTTTCTTT
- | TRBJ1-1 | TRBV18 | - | CDSSPPGNTEAFF | TGTGACAGCTCACCCCCAGGGAACACTGAAGCTTTCTTT
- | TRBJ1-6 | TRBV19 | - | CASSRYANIASYSPLHF | TGTGCCAGTAGTCGATACGCGAACATCGCCAGCTATTCACCCCTCCACTTT
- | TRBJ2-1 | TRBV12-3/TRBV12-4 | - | CASSLIRYNEQFF | TGTGCCAGCAGTTTGATTCGTTACAATGAGCAGTTCTTC
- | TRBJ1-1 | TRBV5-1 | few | CASSFGGVEAFF | TGCGCCAGCAGCTTCGGTGGGGTTGAAGCTTTCTTT
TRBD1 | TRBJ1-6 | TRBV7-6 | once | CASSRQGGDNLPLHF | TGTGCCAGCAGCCGACAGGGGGGAGATAATTTACCCCTCCACTTT
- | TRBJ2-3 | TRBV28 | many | CASSLHGGRGTDTQYF | TGTGCCAGCAGTTTACACGGGGGCAGGGGGACAGATACGCAGTATTTT
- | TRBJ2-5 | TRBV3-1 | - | CASSNRGPRAETQYF | TGTGCCAGCAGCAACCGGGGCCCAAGGGCAGAGACCCAGTACTTC
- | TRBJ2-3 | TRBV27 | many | CASSQRQSNTDTQYF | TGTGCCAGCAGTCAACGACAGAGTAACACAGATACGCAGTATTTT
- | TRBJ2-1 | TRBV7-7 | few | CASSPRVGTTTEQFF | TGTGCCAGCAGCCCGAGGGTCGGGACAACCACCGAGCAGTTCTTC
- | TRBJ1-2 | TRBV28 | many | CASIAGDVGGYTF | TGTGCCAGCATAGCGGGGGATGTAGGTGGCTACACCTTC
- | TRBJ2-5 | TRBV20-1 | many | CSASSAFETQYF | TGCAGTGCTAGCTCCGCGTTTGAGACCCAGTACTTC
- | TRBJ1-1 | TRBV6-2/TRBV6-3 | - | CASSETATGGTEAFF | TGTGCCAGCAGTGAAACCGCCACCGGGGGCACTGAAGCTTTCTTT
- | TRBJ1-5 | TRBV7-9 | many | CASSLLSNQPQHF | TGTGCCAGCAGCCTCCTGAGCAATCAGCCCCAGCATTTT
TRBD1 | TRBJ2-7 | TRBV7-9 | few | CASSGDRAVEQYF | TGTGCCAGCAGCGGGGACAGGGCAGTCGAGCAGTACTTC
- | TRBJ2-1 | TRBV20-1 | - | CSATEGRWGLRSYNEQFF | TGCAGTGCTACCGAGGGGAGATGGGGACTCCGCTCCTACAATGAGCAGTTCTTC
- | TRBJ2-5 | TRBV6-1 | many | CASSEDGEQETQYF | TGTGCCAGCAGTGAAGACGGAGAACAAGAGACCCAGTACTTC
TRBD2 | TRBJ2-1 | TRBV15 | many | CATQVSGRDHEQFF | TGTGCCACCCAAGTGAGCGGGAGGGACCATGAGCAGTTCTTC
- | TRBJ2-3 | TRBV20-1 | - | CLPWAARHGTQYF | TGCTTACCCTGGGCCGCCAGGCATGGTACGCAGTATTTT
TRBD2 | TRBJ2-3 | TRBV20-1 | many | CSAGGLAGTDTQYF | TGCAGTGCGGGGGGACTAGCGGGAACAGATACGCAGTATTTT
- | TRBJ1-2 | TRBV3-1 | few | CASSQGGRSYGYTF | TGTGCCAGCAGCCAAGGGGGGCGTAGCTATGGCTACACCTTC
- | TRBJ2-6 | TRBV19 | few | CASSNSLDRSGANVLTF | TGTGCCAGTAGTAATTCCCTAGACAGGTCTGGGGCCAACGTCCTGACTTTC
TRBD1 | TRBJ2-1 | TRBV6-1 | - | CASSIKPGQGQHEQFF | TGTGCCAGCAGTATCAAACCGGGACAGGGTCAACATGAGCAGTTCTTC
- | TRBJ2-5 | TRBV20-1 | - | CSARESGETQHF | TGCAGTGCTAGAGAATCAGGGGAGACCCAGCACTTC
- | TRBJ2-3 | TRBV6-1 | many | CASSKQDSTDTQYF | TGTGCCAGCAGTAAACAGGATAGCACAGATACGCAGTATTTT
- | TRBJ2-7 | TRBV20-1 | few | CSATGTSLVATTSYEQYF | TGCAGTGCCACTGGGACATCCCTTGTGGCTACCACCTCCTACGAGCAGTACTTC
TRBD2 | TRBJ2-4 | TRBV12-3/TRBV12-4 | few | CASRSGRAYIQYF | TGTGCCAGCCGTAGCGGGAGGGCGTACATTCAGTACTTC
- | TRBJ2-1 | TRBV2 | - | CASSLGNPNEQFF | TGTGCCAGCAGTCTCGGGAACCCCAATGAGCAGTTCTTC